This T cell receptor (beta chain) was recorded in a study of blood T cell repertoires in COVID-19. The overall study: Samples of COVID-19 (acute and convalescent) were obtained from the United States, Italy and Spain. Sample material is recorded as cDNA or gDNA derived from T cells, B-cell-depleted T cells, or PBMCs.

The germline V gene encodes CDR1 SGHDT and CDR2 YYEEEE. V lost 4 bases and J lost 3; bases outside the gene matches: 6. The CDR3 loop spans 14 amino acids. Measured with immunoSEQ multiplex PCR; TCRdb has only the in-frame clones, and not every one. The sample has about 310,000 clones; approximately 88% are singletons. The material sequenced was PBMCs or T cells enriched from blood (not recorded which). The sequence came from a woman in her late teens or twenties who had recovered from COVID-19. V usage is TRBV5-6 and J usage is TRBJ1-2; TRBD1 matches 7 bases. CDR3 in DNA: TGTGCCAGCAGCCGTCAAGGACAGGACTATGGCTACACCTTC. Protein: CASSRQGQDYGYTF.